The present T cell receptor (beta chain) was sequenced within a study of T cell repertoires in cytomegalovirus infection. In TCRdb, the reads were re-called with MiXCR into one record per CDR3 protein. The data show about 160,000 distinct CDR3 sequences, roughly 15% seen once. After removal of 3 bases from V and 3 bases from J, the junction contained 3 bases not matched to a gene. This CDR3 has 14 amino acids. Germline V gene lookup returns CDR1 SGHTA and CDR2 FQGNSA. This clonotype was counted a few times. The chain couples TRBV7-2 to TRBJ2-3; 7 bases agree with TRBD2. The receptor's source is a human donor in good health (CMV status not recorded). Some clones in this sample may be carry-over from other donors' samples. Material: CD8+ T cells from PBMCs. The CDR3, as DNA: TGTGCCAGCAGCTTCCGACTAGCAACAGATACGCAGTATTTT. Its protein product is CASSFRLATDTQYF.